This T cell receptor beta chain was observed in a study of T cells in tuberculosis. Cells were sorted from thawed PBMC rested overnight and stained with GMM-loaded CD1B tetramer, viability dye and anti-CD3. The CD1B tetramers carried C32 glucose monomycolate purified from Rhodococcus equi. Approximately 100,000 tetramer-negative cells were sorted from each donor. CDR3 length: 15 amino acids. Trimming took 6 bases from V and 0 from J, leaving 13 bases between them. CDR1 and CDR2 from the germline V gene are SNHLY and FYNNEI. Data came from immunoSEQ multiplex PCR; TCRdb stores just in-frame clones and leaves some out. The sample includes 60,000 or so clones, about four fifths of them seen just once. Points from the study as a whole: Some low-affinity tetramer-binding T cells may be absent from this sample.

This clone occurred once. The sample comprised CD1b-GMM tetramer-negative cells sorted from PBMCs. This TCR derives from an adult woman with latent tuberculosis. This chain joins TRBV2 and TRBJ2-3, with D possibly matching TRBD1 (5 bases). CDR3 nucleotides: TGTGCCAGCAGGTCACAGGCCCTAAGCACAGATACGCAGTATTTT. It specifies CASRSQALSTDTQYF.